This TCR beta chain originates from a study of blood T cell repertoires in COVID-19. Study context: Samples came from the United States, Italy and Spain, spanning acute and convalescent COVID-19. T cells, B-cell-depleted T cells, or PBMCs provided the cDNA or gDNA that served as material.

This CDR3 has 17 amino acids. In germline, CDR1 is SGHDN, CDR2 FVKESK. Trimming pared 0 bases from V and 0 bases from J, leaving 12 bases between. Some clones are missing from TCRdb's copy, which holds only in-frame ones; the method was immunoSEQ multiplex PCR. Here the sample spans roughly 5,700 clones, roughly 80% being singletons. The rearrangement joins TRBV14 to TRBJ2-4; D is undetermined. This TCR derives from a human donor in a cohort sampled during active COVID-19. Sequenced: peripheral blood. CDR3 loop: CASSQDRQPLAKNIQYF. The DNA of the CDR3 is TGTGCCAGCAGCCAAGATCGACAACCGCTAGCCAAAAACATTCAGTACTTC.